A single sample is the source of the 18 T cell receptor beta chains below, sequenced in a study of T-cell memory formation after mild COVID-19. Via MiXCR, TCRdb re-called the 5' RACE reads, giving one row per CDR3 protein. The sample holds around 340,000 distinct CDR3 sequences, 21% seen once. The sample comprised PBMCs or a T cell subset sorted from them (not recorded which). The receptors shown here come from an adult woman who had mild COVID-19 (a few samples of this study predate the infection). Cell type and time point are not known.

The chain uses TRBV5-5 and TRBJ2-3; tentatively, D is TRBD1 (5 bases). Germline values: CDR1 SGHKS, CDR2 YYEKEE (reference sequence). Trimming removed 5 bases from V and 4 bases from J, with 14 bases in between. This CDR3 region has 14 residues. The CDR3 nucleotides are TGTGCCAGCAGGGCTCGCCCCAGGGCAGATACGCAGTATTTT. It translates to CASRARPRADTQYF.

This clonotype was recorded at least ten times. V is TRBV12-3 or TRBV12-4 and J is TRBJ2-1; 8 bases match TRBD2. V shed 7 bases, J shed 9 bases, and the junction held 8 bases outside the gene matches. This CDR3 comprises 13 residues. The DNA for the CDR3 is TGTGCCAGCACTTGGACTAGCCCCAGTGAGCAGTTCTTC. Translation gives CASTWTSPSEQFF.

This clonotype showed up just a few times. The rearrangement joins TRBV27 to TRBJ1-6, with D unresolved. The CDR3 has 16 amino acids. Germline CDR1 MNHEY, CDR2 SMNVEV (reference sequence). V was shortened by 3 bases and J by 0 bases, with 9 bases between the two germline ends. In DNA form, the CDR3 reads TGTGCCAGCAGTTTGGAGGGAACCTCCTATAATTCACCCCTCCACTTT. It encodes CASSLEGTSYNSPLHF.

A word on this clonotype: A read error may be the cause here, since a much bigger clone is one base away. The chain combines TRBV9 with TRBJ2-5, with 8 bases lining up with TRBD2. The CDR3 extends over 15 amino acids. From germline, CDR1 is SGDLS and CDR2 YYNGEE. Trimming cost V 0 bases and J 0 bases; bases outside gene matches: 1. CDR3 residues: CASSVAGGYQETQYF. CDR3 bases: TGTGCCAGCAGCGTAGCGGGGGGGTACCAAGAGACCCAGTACTTC.

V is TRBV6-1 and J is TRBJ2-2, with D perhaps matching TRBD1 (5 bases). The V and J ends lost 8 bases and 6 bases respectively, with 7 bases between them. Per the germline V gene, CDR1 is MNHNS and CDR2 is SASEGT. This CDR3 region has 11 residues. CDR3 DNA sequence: TGTGCCAGCCTCAGGGCCGGGGAGCTGTTTTTT. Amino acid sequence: CASLRAGELFF.

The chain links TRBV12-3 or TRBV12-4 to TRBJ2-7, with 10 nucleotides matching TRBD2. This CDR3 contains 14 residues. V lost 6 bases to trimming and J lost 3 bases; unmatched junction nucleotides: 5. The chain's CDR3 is CASSPAGGNYEQYF. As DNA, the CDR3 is TGTGCCAGCAGCCCAGCGGGAGGGAACTACGAGCAGTACTTC.

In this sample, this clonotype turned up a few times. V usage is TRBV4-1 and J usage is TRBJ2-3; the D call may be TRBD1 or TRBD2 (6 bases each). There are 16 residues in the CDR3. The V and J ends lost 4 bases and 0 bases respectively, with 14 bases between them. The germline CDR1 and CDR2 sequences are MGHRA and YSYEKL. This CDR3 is CASSPPGGASTDTQYF. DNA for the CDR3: TGCGCCAGCAGCCCGCCCGGGGGCGCCAGCACAGATACGCAGTATTTT.

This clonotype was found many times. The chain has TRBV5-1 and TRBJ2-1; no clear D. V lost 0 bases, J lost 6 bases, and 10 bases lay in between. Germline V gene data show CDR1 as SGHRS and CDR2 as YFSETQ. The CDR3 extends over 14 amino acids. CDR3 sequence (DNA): TGCGCCAGCAGCTTGGGTAGTTCGGTCAATGAGCAGTTCTTC. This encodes CASSLGSSVNEQFF.

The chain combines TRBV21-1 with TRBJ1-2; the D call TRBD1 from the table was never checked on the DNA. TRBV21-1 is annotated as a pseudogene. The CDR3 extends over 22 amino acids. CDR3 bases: TGTGCCAGCAGCAAAGAACGATGGCAGCTTAAGGCTTTCCCCTCCGCCCCCTATGGCTACACCTTC. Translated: CASSKERWQLKAFPSAPYGYTF.

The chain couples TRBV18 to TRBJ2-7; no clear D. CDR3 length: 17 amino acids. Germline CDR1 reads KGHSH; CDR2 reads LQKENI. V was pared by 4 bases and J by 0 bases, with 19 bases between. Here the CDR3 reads CASSLQNLRASSYEQYF. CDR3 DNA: TGTGCCAGCTCACTACAAAACCTAAGGGCCTCCTCCTACGAGCAGTACTTC.

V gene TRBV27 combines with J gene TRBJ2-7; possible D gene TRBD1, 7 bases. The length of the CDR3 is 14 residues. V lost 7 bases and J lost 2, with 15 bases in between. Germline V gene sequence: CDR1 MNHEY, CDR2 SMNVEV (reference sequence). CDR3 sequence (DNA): TGTGCCAGCACCCCGGGGGACAGTCCCTACGAGCAGTACTTC. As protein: CASTPGDSPYEQYF.

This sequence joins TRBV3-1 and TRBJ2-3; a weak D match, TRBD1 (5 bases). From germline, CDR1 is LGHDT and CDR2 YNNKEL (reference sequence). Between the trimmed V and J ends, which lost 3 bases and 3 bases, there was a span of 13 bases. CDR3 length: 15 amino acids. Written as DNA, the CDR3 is TGTGCCAGCAGCCACTTGACAGCCTTTACAGATACGCAGTATTTT. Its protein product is CASSHLTAFTDTQYF.

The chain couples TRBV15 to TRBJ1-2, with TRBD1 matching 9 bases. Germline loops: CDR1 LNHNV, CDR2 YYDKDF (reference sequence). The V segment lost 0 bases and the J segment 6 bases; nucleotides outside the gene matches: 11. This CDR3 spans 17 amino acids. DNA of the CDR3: TGTGCCACCAGCAGAGATTTGGATCCGGGACAGGGAGATGGCTACACCTTC. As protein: CATSRDLDPGQGDGYTF.

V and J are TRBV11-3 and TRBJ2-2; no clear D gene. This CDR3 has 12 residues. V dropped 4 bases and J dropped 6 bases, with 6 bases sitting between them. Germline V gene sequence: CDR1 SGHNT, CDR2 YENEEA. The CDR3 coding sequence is TGTGCCAGCAGCTATCGAGCCGGGGAGCTGTTTTTT. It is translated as CASSYRAGELFF.

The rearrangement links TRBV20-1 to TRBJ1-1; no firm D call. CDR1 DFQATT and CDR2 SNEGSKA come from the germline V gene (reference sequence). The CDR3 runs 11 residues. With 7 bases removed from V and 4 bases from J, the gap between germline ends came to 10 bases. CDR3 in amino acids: CSGDHSTEAFF. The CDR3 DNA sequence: TGCAGTGGGGATCATTCCACTGAAGCTTTCTTT.

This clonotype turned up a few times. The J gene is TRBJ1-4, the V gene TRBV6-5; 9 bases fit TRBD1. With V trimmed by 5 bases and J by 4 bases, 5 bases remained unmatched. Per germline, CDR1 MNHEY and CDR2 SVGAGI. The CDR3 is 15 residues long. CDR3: CASSPQGAINEKLFF. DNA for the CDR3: TGTGCCAGCAGTCCACAGGGGGCGATTAATGAAAAACTGTTTTTT.

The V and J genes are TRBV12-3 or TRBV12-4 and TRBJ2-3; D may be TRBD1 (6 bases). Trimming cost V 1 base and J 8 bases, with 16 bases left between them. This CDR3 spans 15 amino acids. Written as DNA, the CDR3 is TGTGCCAGCAGTTTAGTCCGACAGGCCGGCGGTACGCAGTATTTT. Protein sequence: CASSLVRQAGGTQYF.

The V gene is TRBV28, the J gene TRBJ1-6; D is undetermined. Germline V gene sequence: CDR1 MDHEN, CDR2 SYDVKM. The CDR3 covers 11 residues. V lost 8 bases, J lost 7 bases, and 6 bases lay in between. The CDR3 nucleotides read TGTGCCAGCGCGTGGAATTCACCCCTCCACTTT. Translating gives CASAWNSPLHF.